The 15 T cell receptor beta chains listed next were all sequenced from one sample in a study of T cells in Graves' hyperthyroidism and ophthalmopathy. Authors of the study amplified TCR beta CDR3 regions from RNA transcripts. When the TCR CDR3 underwent first-round RT-PCR, the HTBI primer set was used. TCRdb analysed the multiplex PCR reads with MiXCR anew, one entry per CDR3 protein. The sample contains around 600,000 distinct CDR3 sequences, more than 13% of which appear only once. Sequencing was carried out using blood. These receptors all stem from a woman between 18 and 29 years old with Graves' ophthalmopathy.

There are many counts of this clonotype. The chain is built from TRBV28 and TRBJ1-6, with 7 bases fitting TRBD1. There are 15 residues in the CDR3. Losses at the gene ends were 7 bases for V and 14 bases for J; bases not matched to a gene: 17. The germline gives CDR1 MDHEN, CDR2 SYDVKM. The CDR3 loop reads CASNTPDGPRGSLHF. CDR3 bases: TGTGCCAGCAATACACCGGACGGACCCAGGGGGTCCCTCCACTTT.

This clonotype was seen ten or more times. The rearrangement links TRBV6-1 to TRBJ1-1; TRBD1 matches at 8 bases. The V gene end was trimmed by 3 bases and the J gene end by 3 bases; junction bases not matched to a gene: 9. This CDR3 region has 16 residues. Germline CDR1 and CDR2: MNHNS and SASEGT. CDR3 DNA: TGTGCCAGCAGTGACGGACAGGGAGGGTCGTACACTGAAGCTTTCTTT. Translation: CASSDGQGGSYTEAFF.

In this sample, this clonotype turned up a few times. The chain combines TRBV4-1 with TRBJ2-5; either TRBD1 or TRBD2 may fit D (5 bases each). This CDR3 is 16 amino acids long. Germline CDR1 is MGHRA and CDR2 is YSYEKL. With 1 base removed from V and 1 base from J, the gap between germline ends came to 13 bases. In DNA, the CDR3 is TGCGCCAGCAGCCAAGGGGGGTTTGGGCTCCAAGAGACCCAGTACTTC. This gives the protein CASSQGGFGLQETQYF.

This clonotype was seen repeatedly, ten times or more. The rearrangement joins TRBV20-1 to TRBJ1-1; 8 bases fit TRBD1. Looked up from germline, CDR1 is DFQATT and CDR2 is SNEGSKA (reference sequence). With 3 bases clipped from V and 0 bases from J, the junction kept 9 bases outside the gene matches. There are 16 residues in the CDR3. CDR3 bases: TGCAGTGCTAGTAATCAGGGGGCGCGGGTGAACACTGAAGCTTTCTTT. Residues: CSASNQGARVNTEAFF.

The V gene is TRBV9, the J gene TRBJ1-2; 8 positions agree with TRBD1. Germline-derived CDR1 and CDR2 are SGDLS and YYNGEE. CDR3 size: 15 residues. V lost 0 bases and J lost 4; bases outside the gene matches: 5. The CDR3, as DNA: TGTGCCAGCAGCGTAGAGGCAGGGGGCGTCTATGGCTACACCTTC. Its translation: CASSVEAGGVYGYTF.

The sample holds many counts of this clonotype. The genes are TRBV3-1 and TRBJ1-2; D is uncertain. The CDR3 has 17 residues. With 0 bases removed from V and 4 bases from J, the gap between germline ends came to 18 bases. The germline CDR1 and CDR2 sequences are LGHDT and YNNKEL (reference sequence). The CDR3 loop is CASSQDASSDFFYGYTF. The DNA of the CDR3 is TGTGCCAGCAGCCAAGATGCAAGTTCCGATTTCTTCTATGGCTACACCTTC.

The V and J genes are TRBV6-1 and TRBJ1-5; 9 nucleotides align to TRBD1. Germline CDR1 reads MNHNS; CDR2 reads SASEGT. J was trimmed by 5 bases and V by 8 bases; bases with no gene match: 7. The CDR3 runs 14 residues. This CDR3 is CASDGDRVHQPQHF. As DNA, the CDR3 is TGTGCCAGCGATGGGGACAGGGTTCATCAGCCCCAGCATTTT.

V usage is TRBV5-6 and J usage is TRBJ1-1; TRBD1 is a possible D gene (5 bases). This CDR3 has 14 residues. Germline V gives CDR1 SGHDT, CDR2 YYEEEE. V was cut by 6 bases and J by 3 bases, with 15 bases left in between. CDR3 nucleotides: TGTGCCAGCATTATAGCCCCGGGGGACACTGAAGCTTTCTTT. Protein product: CASIIAPGDTEAFF.

In this sample, this clonotype turned up a few times. V gene TRBV10-3 combines with J gene TRBJ1-2; no reliable D call. V lost 2 bases to trimming and J lost 4 bases, with 20 bases between them. From germline, CDR1 is ENHRY and CDR2 SYGVKD. CDR3 size: 17 residues. The CDR3 nucleotides read TGTGCCATCAGTGAGCCGAGGAGTACGGCCCGAGGCTATGGCTACACCTTC. Translated, it gives CAISEPRSTARGYGYTF.

In its sample, this clonotype was seen many times. V gene TRBV7-9 combines with J gene TRBJ2-1; D may be TRBD1 (5 bases). V was cut by 0 bases and J by 6 bases, with 12 bases left in between. Germline V CDR1 and CDR2: SEHNR, FQNEAQ (reference sequence). The CDR3 extends over 15 amino acids. In DNA, the CDR3 is TGTGCCAGCAGCTTAGCGACGGTCCAGGGCAATGAGCAGTTCTTC. Translating gives CASSLATVQGNEQFF.

This clonotype was found many times. The chain uses TRBV9 and TRBJ2-3, with TRBD2 identical over 11 bases. The CDR3 extends over 15 amino acids. CDR1 and CDR2 from the germline V gene are SGDLS and YYNGEE. V lost 2 bases and J lost 4; bases outside the gene matches: 3. The CDR3 loop reads CASSVSGRAADTQYF. The CDR3 DNA is TGTGCCAGCAGCGTTAGCGGGAGGGCCGCAGATACGCAGTATTTT.

The chain uses TRBV2 and TRBJ2-1, with D uncertain. V was shortened by 2 bases and J by 9 bases, with 14 bases between the two germline ends. The CDR3 covers 14 residues. Germline CDR1 and CDR2: SNHLY and FYNNEI. CDR3 bases: TGTGCCAGCAGTGAAACGTCAACAGCGAGTGAGCAGTTCTTC. Protein sequence: CASSETSTASEQFF.

This clonotype occurred a few times. V gene TRBV25-1 combines with J gene TRBJ1-4, with D possibly being TRBD1 (5 bases). Germline V gene lookup returns CDR1 MGHDK and CDR2 SYGVNS. This CDR3 spans 12 amino acids. Trimming removed 5 bases at V and 8 bases at J, with 9 bases between. The CDR3 nucleotides read TGTGCCAGCAGTTCCCGGGGGGAAAAACTGTTTTTT. Encoded protein: CASSSRGEKLFF.

This clonotype came up many times. The chain is built from TRBV6-6 and TRBJ1-2; D is unresolved. This CDR3 has 15 amino acids. The ends were cut back, 0 bases at V and 2 bases at J, with 10 bases in the middle. The germline CDR1 and CDR2 sequences are MNHNY and SVGAGI (reference sequence). For the CDR3, the DNA is TGTGCCAGCAGTTACTCGATAGGAGACAACTATGGCTACACCTTC. Its translation is CASSYSIGDNYGYTF.

This clonotype was seen a handful of times. This chain links TRBV4-1 with TRBJ2-4; TRBD2 is a possible D gene (6 bases). Looked up from germline, CDR1 is MGHRA and CDR2 is YSYEKL. V was shortened by 3 bases and J by 5 bases, with 11 bases between the two germline ends. The length of the CDR3 is 14 residues. The CDR3 sequence is CASSQTTGENIQYF. The CDR3 nucleotides read TGCGCCAGCAGCCAGACCACGGGGGAAAACATTCAGTACTTC.